This TCR beta chain comes out of a study of cytomegalovirus exposure and HLA in healthy donors. General study points: Listed as cytomegalovirus-associated were 170 or so TCR beta chains. Presence/absence comparisons presumed near-even sequencing depth among donors. TRBV6-2, TRBV6-3 and other indistinguishable V segments were excluded.

A word on this clone: Its antigen is not known.

Germline lookup yields CDR1 GTSNPN and CDR2 SVGIG (reference sequence). The J segment lost 8 bases and the V segment lost 1 base, leaving 15 bases of the junction unmatched. The CDR3 runs 17 residues. PCR amplification relied on 60 Vbeta primers (plus 13 Jbeta primers). The table came from immunoSEQ multiplex PCR; TCRdb's copy has only in-frame clones and leaves some out. Among around 62,000 clones listed, roughly 80% were seen once. Samples came from healthy bone marrow donors. This chain connects TRBV30 to TRBJ1-2, with 11 bases identical to TRBD1. Source material: PBMCs. The clonotype originates from a woman between 25 and 40 years old in good health and CMV-seronegative. Written as DNA, the CDR3 is TGTGCCTGGAGTGCTACGGGACAGGGGGTTGTAATGAGAGGCTACACCTTC. Translating it yields CAWSATGQGVVMRGYTF.